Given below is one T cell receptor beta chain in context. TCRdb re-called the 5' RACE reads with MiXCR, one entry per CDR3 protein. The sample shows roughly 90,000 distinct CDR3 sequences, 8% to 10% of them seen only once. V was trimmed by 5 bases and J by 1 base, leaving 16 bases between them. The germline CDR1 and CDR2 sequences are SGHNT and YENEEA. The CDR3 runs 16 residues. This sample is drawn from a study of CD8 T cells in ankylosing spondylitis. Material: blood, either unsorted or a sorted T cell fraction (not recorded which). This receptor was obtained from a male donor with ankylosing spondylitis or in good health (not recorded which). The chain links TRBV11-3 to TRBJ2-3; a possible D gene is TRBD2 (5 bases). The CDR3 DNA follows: TGTGCCAGCAGCAACCGGGGTTCACGAGGCACAGATACGCAGTATTTT. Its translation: CASSNRGSRGTDTQYF.